This T cell receptor (beta chain) emerged from a study of shared clonotypes between healthy human individuals. Study in general: The donor group consisted of a couple of women and three men, aged 18 to 49. A donor's plate count was three for CD4 naive and three for CD4 memory; CD8 naive had two and CD8 memory one.

Concerning this clone: Its cognate antigen is unknown.

This CDR3 comprises 14 residues. Germline trimming cut 5 bases from V and 1 base from J; bases unmatched to any gene: 2. CDR1 is LGHNT, CDR2 FRNRAP, per germline. Findings and caveats of the study: In contrast to clonotypes shared by all four donors, non-shared clonotypes had lower generation probabilities.

The protocol was immunoSEQ multiplex PCR, while the TCRdb copy is restricted to in-frame clones and leaves out a portion. The sample lists hundreds of thousands of clones, about 95% occurring once. Sequenced material: naive CD4+ T cells sorted from blood. The subset is: CD45RA+ positively selected. The TCR comes from a woman aged 25 to 39 in good health. The chain employs TRBV12-5 and TRBJ1-2, with TRBD1 identical over 9 bases. For the CDR3, the DNA is TGTGCTAGTGGTCAGGGACAGGGTAACTATGGCTACACCTTC. Protein sequence: CASGQGQGNYGYTF.